The source of this TCR beta chain is a study of relationships among human T cell subsets. After CD25, CD56 and CD294 bead selections, the flow-through was collected as Th1 cells. The T cell receptor alpha and beta CDR3 regions were amplified from mRNA by semiquantitative ARM-PCR. Exponential amplification used communal superprimers after tagged nested gene-specific primers in ARM-PCR. TCRdb re-derived calls from the multiplex PCR reads in MiXCR, one entry per CDR3 protein. The table shows fewer than 15,000 distinct CDR3 sequences, with approximately 67% occurring only once. The CDR3 has 13 amino acids. Unmatched junction bases numbered 2, after V lost 6 bases and J lost 1 base. The germline V gene has CDR1 LNHDA and CDR2 SQIVND (reference sequence).

V and J are TRBV19 and TRBJ2-7; TRBD1 matches 8 bases. The receptor comes from a man in his forties or fifties in good health. Sequenced input: CD4+ Th1 cells sorted from blood. In nucleotides, the CDR3 is TGTGCCAGTAGCAGGGACAGGTCCTACGAGCAGTACTTC. Encoded protein: CASSRDRSYEQYF.